One sample yielded the 27 T cell receptor beta chains listed below, sequenced in a study of T cell responses to AZD1222 COVID-19 vaccine. Sequencing used immunoSEQ multiplex PCR; TCRdb keeps in-frame clones, though not all of them. The sample lists around 150,000 clones; 70% to 90% were seen once. The sequencing here drew on peripheral blood, taken 28 days after the second dose of the MenACWY control vaccine. All receptors derive from an adult who received the MenACWY meningococcal vaccine as a control.

This chain joins TRBV9 and TRBJ1-6, with TRBD1 matching over 7 bases. This CDR3 spans 14 amino acids. J lost 6 bases, V lost 3 bases, and 3 bases had no gene match. Germline V gives CDR1 SGDLS, CDR2 YYNGEE. The CDR3 loop reads CASSATGINSPLHF. For the CDR3, the DNA is TGTGCCAGCAGCGCGACAGGGATTAATTCACCCCTCCACTTT.

V is TRBV2 and J is TRBJ1-5, with D unresolved. The CDR3 sequence is 14 residues long. Between the trimmed V and J ends, which lost 2 bases and 4 bases, there was a span of 9 bases. Germline CDR1 is SNHLY and CDR2 is FYNNEI. The CDR3 reads CASSESPVNQPQHF. CDR3 in DNA: TGTGCCAGCAGTGAATCGCCAGTAAATCAGCCCCAGCATTTT.

This sequence joins TRBV5-5 and TRBJ2-5; D gene uncertain. Germline CDR1 is SGHKS and CDR2 is YYEKEE (reference sequence). V was trimmed by 0 bases and J by 6 bases, leaving 0 bases between them. The CDR3 extends over 10 amino acids. The CDR3 DNA is TGTGCCAGCAGCTTGGAGACCCAGTACTTC. Encoded protein: CASSLETQYF.

This rearrangement joins TRBV5-1 to TRBJ2-3, with D uncertain. The CDR3 runs to 15 residues. Per germline, CDR1 SGHRS and CDR2 YFSETQ. V shed 0 bases and J shed 3 bases, with 11 bases lying between them. As DNA, the CDR3 is TGCGCCAGCAGCTTGGACGGCGGTAATACAGATACGCAGTATTTT. It encodes CASSLDGGNTDTQYF.

The chain is built from TRBV10-3 and TRBJ2-1; 11 nucleotides match TRBD2. Trimming cost V 11 bases and J 6 bases; bases outside gene matches: 9. The CDR3 covers 14 residues. Germline values: CDR1 ENHRY, CDR2 SYGVKD. The CDR3 coding sequence is TGTGCCGCCGAAGAAGGACTAGCGGGCAATGAGCAGTTCTTC. Amino acids: CAAEEGLAGNEQFF.

The V and J genes are TRBV6-5 and TRBJ2-1; D is uncertain. The germline gives CDR1 MNHEY, CDR2 SVGAGI. CDR3 length: 12 amino acids. V lost 11 bases and J lost 0, with 8 bases in between. The chain's CDR3 is CAVLSSYNEQFF. CDR3 in DNA: TGTGCCGTCCTTAGCTCCTACAATGAGCAGTTCTTC.

The chain combines TRBV4-2 with TRBJ2-2; D is ambiguous. CDR3 length: 13 amino acids. Germline CDR1 LGHNA, CDR2 YNFKEQ. With 1 base removed from V and 5 bases from J, the gap between germline ends came to 5 bases. The chain's CDR3 is CASSQVRTGELFF. The CDR3 DNA reads as TGTGCCAGCAGCCAAGTAAGGACCGGGGAGCTGTTTTTT.

This clone was picked up one time. The gene calls are TRBV6-5 and TRBJ1-6, with 7 bases that match TRBD1. After removal of 5 bases from V and 5 bases from J, the junction contained 3 bases not matched to a gene. Germline V CDR1 and CDR2: MNHEY, SVGAGI. The CDR3 is 14 residues long. Here the CDR3 reads CASSKGQNNSPLHF. DNA of the CDR3: TGTGCCAGCAGTAAGGGACAGAATAATTCACCCCTCCACTTT.

This chain uses TRBV2 with TRBJ2-7, with D perhaps matching TRBD2 (7 bases). The CDR3 spans 15 residues. Trimming removed 6 bases from V and 1 base from J, with 16 bases in between. From germline, CDR1 is SNHLY and CDR2 FYNNEI. This CDR3 is CASSALGGLSYEQYV. CDR3 DNA: TGTGCCAGCAGCGCTCTGGGGGGGCTATCCTACGAGCAGTACGTC.

The chain links TRBV5-1 to TRBJ2-5; no reliable D call. Looked up from germline, CDR1 is SGHRS and CDR2 is YFSETQ. V was clipped by 1 base and J by 5 bases, with 6 bases between them. The CDR3 totals 12 residues. DNA for the CDR3: TGCGCCAGCAGCTTGTCTGTGGAGACCCAGTACTTC. Amino acids: CASSLSVETQYF.

This clone has only one observation. The J gene is TRBJ1-1, the V gene TRBV2; D perhaps matches TRBD1 (5 bases). Germline CDR1 reads SNHLY; CDR2 reads FYNNEI. Trimming removed 11 bases at V and 1 base at J, with 8 bases between. This CDR3 has 11 residues. In DNA, the CDR3 is TGTGCCCAAGGGGAGAACACTGAAGCTTTCTTT. Amino acid sequence: CAQGENTEAFF.

This chain connects TRBV7-2 to TRBJ1-1; D is possibly TRBD1 (6 bases). Trimming left V 5 bases short and J 7 bases short, with 14 bases between. The CDR3 is 13 amino acids. Looked up from germline, CDR1 is SGHTA and CDR2 is FQGNSA. The CDR3 spells CASSPRTALEAFF. CDR3 sequence (DNA): TGTGCCAGCAGCCCCCGGACAGCCCTTGAAGCTTTCTTT.

The V and J genes are TRBV25-1 and TRBJ1-2; 9 bases match TRBD1. CDR3 length equals 15 residues. Germline V gene data show CDR1 as MGHDK and CDR2 as SYGVNS. Losses at the gene ends were 4 bases for V and 2 bases for J; bases not matched to a gene: 5. The CDR3, as DNA: TGTGCCAGCAGTGCAGTCGGGACAGGGAACTATGGCTACACCTTC. Protein: CASSAVGTGNYGYTF.

The gene calls are TRBV5-6 and TRBJ1-5; 7 bases line up with TRBD1. This CDR3 has 15 amino acids. With V trimmed by 0 bases and J by 5 bases, 5 bases remained unmatched. Per germline, CDR1 SGHDT and CDR2 YYEEEE. The CDR3 loop reads CASSLVGGGDQPQHF. The CDR3 nucleotides are TGTGCCAGCAGCTTGGTAGGAGGGGGCGATCAGCCCCAGCATTTT.

The chain has TRBV7-9 and TRBJ1-5; D is perhaps TRBD1 (5 bases). CDR1 is SEHNR, CDR2 FQNEAQ, per germline (reference sequence). The CDR3 spans 15 residues. V was cut by 5 bases and J by 0 bases, with 11 bases left in between. The CDR3 DNA reads as TGTGCCAGCAGCCGTCAGGGAGGTAGCAATCAGCCCCAGCATTTT. Its translation is CASSRQGGSNQPQHF.

The V call is TRBV7-2, the J call TRBJ2-3, with 7 positions matching TRBD2. Per germline, CDR1 SGHTA and CDR2 FQGNSA. The CDR3 has 14 amino acids. After removal of 5 bases from V and 8 bases from J, the junction contained 10 bases not matched to a gene. CDR3 in DNA: TGTGCCAGCAGCCCCAAGTGGCGGGAGCTTACGCAGTATTTT. It codes for CASSPKWRELTQYF.

The gene calls are TRBV27 and TRBJ2-6, with a tentative D call TRBD2 (5 bases). CDR1 is MNHEY and CDR2 is SMNVEV in the germline V gene (reference sequence). Trimming stripped 10 bases from V and 2 bases from J, with 18 bases between. The length of the CDR3 is 16 residues. In DNA, the CDR3 is TGTGCCACGGGGAGCAGTATTTCCCCTGGGGCCAACGTCCTGACTTTC. The encoded protein is CATGSSISPGANVLTF.

The genes are TRBV6-5 and TRBJ2-7; no clear D. CDR3 size: 15 residues. V was shortened by 5 bases and J by 9 bases, with 23 bases between the two germline ends. CDR1 is MNHEY and CDR2 is SVGAGI in the germline V gene. The CDR3 reads CASSTPAGGYSGQYF. CDR3 coding DNA: TGTGCCAGCAGTACTCCGGCAGGTGGATACTCGGGGCAGTACTTC.

This chain joins TRBV5-4 and TRBJ2-6, with D unclear. V shed 5 bases and J shed 4 bases, with 13 bases lying between them. The CDR3 runs to 15 residues. The germline CDR1 and CDR2 sequences are SGHNT and YYREEE (reference sequence). Here the CDR3 reads CASSPKIEGANVLTF. The CDR3 nucleotides are TGTGCCAGCAGTCCGAAAATTGAAGGGGCCAACGTCCTGACTTTC.

The rearrangement joins TRBV7-3 to TRBJ2-1, with D possibly being TRBD2 (5 bases). V shed 8 bases and J shed 4 bases, with 12 bases lying between them. Per germline, CDR1 SGHTA and CDR2 FQGTGA. The length of the CDR3 is 13 residues. In DNA form, the CDR3 reads TGTGCCAGCGGGGAGCCAGGTTACAATGAGCAGTTCTTC. Translated: CASGEPGYNEQFF. Together with reference TRBV7-3 and TRBJ2-1, the CDR3 gives the full variable domain: GAGVSQTPSNKVTEKGKYVELRCDPISGHTALYWYRQSLGQGPEFLIYFQGTGAADDSGLPNDRFFAVRPEGSVSTLKIQRTERGDSAVYLCASGEPGYNEQFFGPGTRLTVL.

The J gene is TRBJ2-1, the V gene TRBV5-1; D assignment may be TRBD1 or TRBD2 (5 bases each). Germline V gene lookup returns CDR1 SGHRS and CDR2 YFSETQ. The ends were cut back, 3 bases at V and 6 bases at J, with 13 bases in the middle. The CDR3 totals 14 residues. Written as DNA, the CDR3 is TGCGCCAGCAGCTCCCAGCCCGGGGCCAATGAGCAGTTCTTC. Protein sequence: CASSSQPGANEQFF.

The rearrangement links TRBV5-4 to TRBJ2-5; the match to TRBD1 covers 9 bases. The ends lost 3 bases at V and 4 bases at J; junction bases unmatched: 4. The CDR3 spans 14 residues. CDR1 and CDR2 from the germline V gene are SGHNT and YYREEE (reference sequence). The CDR3 sequence is CASSSGQGRETQYF. The DNA for the CDR3 is TGTGCCAGCAGCTCCGGACAGGGGAGAGAGACCCAGTACTTC.

This rearrangement joins TRBV5-8 to TRBJ1-2; 9 bases are a match to TRBD1. Germline CDR1 reads SGHTS; CDR2 reads YDEGEE. V dropped 4 bases and J dropped 4; count of bases not matched to a gene: 11. The CDR3 has 16 amino acids. The CDR3 region has the DNA TGTGCCAGCAGCAGGGCCCCCACAGGGGGCGGCTATGGCTACACCTTC. It specifies CASSRAPTGGGYGYTF.

This clone was found once. This chain connects TRBV7-3 to TRBJ1-1; D is unresolved. The CDR3 runs 13 residues. Per the germline V gene, CDR1 is SGHTA and CDR2 is FQGTGA. V shed 11 bases and J shed 0 bases, with 13 bases lying between them. CDR3 amino acids: CASAPHMNTEAFF. The DNA of the CDR3 is TGTGCCTCCGCCCCTCATATGAACACTGAAGCTTTCTTT.

The gene calls are TRBV9 and TRBJ2-2, with 8 bases that match TRBD2. Per the germline V gene, CDR1 is SGDLS and CDR2 is YYNGEE. Germline trimming cut 5 bases from V and 5 bases from J; bases unmatched to any gene: 11. This CDR3 has 16 residues. The CDR3 sequence: CASSQLAATGTGELFF. CDR3 DNA sequence: TGTGCCAGCAGTCAACTAGCGGCCACTGGAACCGGGGAGCTGTTTTTT.

This rearrangement joins TRBV27 to TRBJ1-2, with 7 bases identical to TRBD1. This CDR3 region has 16 residues. CDR1 and CDR2 (germline): MNHEY, SMNVEV (reference sequence). V lost 1 base and J lost 6; bases outside the gene matches: 11. The CDR3 coding sequence is TGTGCCAGCAGTTTATGGCCAGGGGGTTCAACAGATGGCTACACCTTC. This gives the protein CASSLWPGGSTDGYTF.

This clone was seen a handful of times. The chain combines TRBV7-9 with TRBJ2-3; D gene unclear. Germline loops: CDR1 SEHNR, CDR2 FQNEAQ (reference sequence). Trimming took off 0 bases at V and 6 bases at J, with 10 bases between the two ends. The CDR3 consists of 14 residues. The CDR3 reads CASSLASSPDTQYF. The CDR3 DNA is TGTGCCAGCAGCTTAGCTAGTAGCCCCGATACGCAGTATTTT.